These 21 T cell receptor beta chains were all obtained from the same sample, sequenced in a study of blood T cell repertoires in COVID-19. Using immunoSEQ multiplex PCR, the repertoire was profiled, and TCRdb retains in-frame clones only, with some absent. In the table there are 8,800 or so clones, roughly 88% of which are singletons. The sequencing sample was made of peripheral blood. The receptors shown here come from a human donor in a cohort sampled during active COVID-19.

The gene calls are TRBV7-8 and TRBJ2-3; D is ambiguous. V dropped 3 bases and J dropped 9 bases, with 16 bases sitting between them. Looked up from germline, CDR1 is SGHVS and CDR2 is FQNEAQ. This CDR3 spans 14 amino acids. Here the CDR3 reads CASSFVPRERTQYF. The CDR3, as DNA: TGTGCCAGCAGCTTCGTTCCCCGAGAACGCACGCAGTATTTT.

The V gene is TRBV19, the J gene TRBJ2-3; D call uncertain. CDR1 is LNHDA, CDR2 SQIVND, per germline (reference sequence). This CDR3 is built from 11 residues. V shed 7 bases and J shed 4 bases, with 6 bases lying between them. The CDR3 nucleotides are TGTGCCAGTACCCGGTCAGATACGCAGTATTTT. Protein sequence: CASTRSDTQYF. Using reference TRBV19 and TRBJ2-3 for the parts outside the CDR3, the full variable domain is DGGITQSPKYLFRKEGQNVTLSCEQNLNHDAMYWYRQDPGQGLRLIYYSQIVNDFQKGDIAEGYSVSREKKESFPLTVTSAQKNPTAFYLCASTRSDTQYFGPGTRLTVL.

The rearrangement uses TRBV18 and TRBJ2-1; 13 bases align to TRBD2. Per germline, CDR1 KGHSH and CDR2 LQKENI. CDR3 length: 19 residues. V lost 3 bases to trimming and J lost 4 bases; unmatched junction nucleotides: 12. CDR3 sequence (DNA): TGTGCCAGCTCACCGGGACTAGCGGGATCGGAACTACTATACAATGAGCAGTTCTTC. The encoded protein is CASSPGLAGSELLYNEQFF.

Here the CDR3 reads CASSVTDSRYYNEQFF. The CDR3 DNA is TGTGCCAGCAGCGTAACGGACTCCCGCTACTACAATGAGCAGTTCTTC. The rearrangement uses TRBV9 and TRBJ2-1, with D possibly being TRBD2 (5 bases). CDR1 and CDR2 from the germline V gene are SGDLS and YYNGEE. This CDR3 is built from 16 residues. Trimming removed 1 base from V and 3 bases from J, with 14 bases in between.

With respect to this clone: A read error may produce the germline difference seen at one junction end. The sample has other DNA sequences that encode this CDR3 too. The chain has TRBV24-1 and TRBJ2-2; 7 bases are a match to TRBD2. The germline CDR1 and CDR2 sequences are KGHDR and SFDVKD. The CDR3 runs 13 residues. The CDR3 DNA sequence: TGTGCCACCAGTGATAGCAGGGCGCGGGAGCTATTTTTT. Encoded protein: CATSDSRARELFF.

This chain connects TRBV7-9 to TRBJ2-1, with 9 bases lining up with TRBD2. Losses at the gene ends were 7 bases for V and 5 bases for J; bases not matched to a gene: 9. Germline CDR1 SEHNR, CDR2 FQNEAQ (reference sequence). The CDR3 extends over 15 amino acids. The CDR3 DNA reads TGTGCCAGCATCCTGCTAGCGGGATTCCACAATGAGCAGTTCTTC. Residues: CASILLAGFHNEQFF.

This sequence joins TRBV28 and TRBJ1-1, with D perhaps TRBD1 (5 bases). With 2 bases removed from V and 1 base from J, the gap between germline ends came to 8 bases. This CDR3 is 14 amino acids long. Germline V CDR1 and CDR2: MDHEN, SYDVKM. Written as DNA, the CDR3 is TGTGCCAGCAGTTTAGGCAGGGCGAACACTGAAGCTTTCTTT. It yields the protein CASSLGRANTEAFF.

The chain employs TRBV6-1 and TRBJ2-1; no reliable D call. Trimming shortened V by 2 bases and J by 12 bases, and 14 bases separated the two germline ends. The CDR3 totals 13 residues. Germline V gene lookup returns CDR1 MNHNS and CDR2 SASEGT. The CDR3 is CASSEKTELRQFF. CDR3 nucleotides: TGTGCCAGCAGTGAAAAGACTGAGTTAAGGCAGTTCTTC.

The V and J genes are TRBV5-4 and TRBJ2-2; the D gene is possibly TRBD2 (6 bases). Germline-derived CDR1 and CDR2 are SGHNT and YYREEE (reference sequence). V lost 5 bases, J lost 0 bases, and 8 bases lay in between. The CDR3 is 14 amino acids. The DNA for the CDR3 is TGTGCCAGCAGACGGGAGTCGAACACCGGGGAGCTGTTTTTT. Its protein product is CASRRESNTGELFF.

The chain recombines TRBV5-1 with TRBJ1-5; maybe TRBD1 (5 bases). Germline V gene sequence: CDR1 SGHRS, CDR2 YFSETQ. The CDR3 length is 14 residues. V was shortened by 3 bases and J by 0 bases, with 7 bases between the two germline ends. CDR3 nucleotide sequence: TGCGCCAGCAGCTCGGGGGATAGCAATCAGCCCCAGCATTTT. Translation: CASSSGDSNQPQHF. Supplemented by reference TRBV5-1 and TRBJ1-5, the full variable domain reads KAGVTQTPRYLIKTRGQQVTLSCSPISGHRSVSWYQQTPGQGLQFLFEYFSETQRNKGNFPGRFSGRQFSNSRSEMNVSTLELGDSALYLCASSSGDSNQPQHFGDGTRLSIL.

CDR3 in DNA: TGTGCCAGCAGCGTCGGTATTAGCGGGACTGGGGTCGGGGAGCTGTTTTTT. Encoded protein: CASSVGISGTGVGELFF. This chain joins TRBV9 and TRBJ2-2; 8 bases agree with TRBD2. The V gene end was trimmed by 2 bases and the J gene end by 7 bases; junction bases not matched to a gene: 13. The CDR3 runs 17 residues. Germline assignment: CDR1 SGDLS and CDR2 YYNGEE.

This clone was seen a single time. The chain has TRBV6-2 or TRBV6-3 and TRBJ2-7; TRBD1 aligns across 8 bases. Germline V gene data show CDR1 as MNHEY and CDR2 as SVGEGT. Trimming took 4 bases from V and 4 from J; bases not matched to a gene: 12. CDR3 length equals 16 residues. The CDR3 loop reads CASSSWRTGSIYEQYF. The CDR3 DNA follows: TGTGCCAGCAGTTCGTGGAGGACAGGGAGTATTTACGAGCAGTACTTC.

Only one count was recorded for this clone. This chain links TRBV5-1 with TRBJ1-1; 8 bases are a match to TRBD1. The junction had 9 bases not matched to a gene; V was cut back by 4 bases and J by 4 bases. The CDR3 extends over 15 amino acids. Germline-derived CDR1 and CDR2 are SGHRS and YFSETQ. CDR3 nucleotide sequence: TGCGCCAGCAGCACCAGAGGACAGGGTAGCACTGAAGCTTTCTTT. This gives the protein CASSTRGQGSTEAFF.

V gene TRBV7-8 combines with J gene TRBJ1-1; TRBD1 matches 12 bases. Trimming removed 5 bases from V and 4 bases from J; junction bases left unmatched: 5. The CDR3 has 15 amino acids. CDR1 is SGHVS and CDR2 is FQNEAQ in the germline V gene. CDR3 sequence reads: CASSAGQGAITEAFF. The CDR3 DNA follows: TGTGCCAGCAGCGCGGGACAGGGGGCGATCACTGAAGCTTTCTTT.

The V call is TRBV19, the J call TRBJ1-2; tentative D call: TRBD1 (6 bases). This CDR3 contains 13 residues. CDR1 is LNHDA, CDR2 SQIVND, per germline (reference sequence). Trimming cost V 1 base and J 8 bases, with 11 bases left between them. The CDR3 DNA is TGTGCCAGTAGTATAGTGCAGGGGTTAGGCTACACCTTC. Translation gives CASSIVQGLGYTF.

CDR3 region: CASSPRLTGNYGYTF. The CDR3 bases are TGTGCCAGCAGCCCGCGCTTGACAGGGAACTATGGCTACACCTTC. The rearrangement links TRBV4-2 to TRBJ1-2, with 7 bases aligning to TRBD1. J lost 2 bases, V lost 4 bases, and 7 bases had no gene match. The CDR3 has 15 residues. The V gene's germline CDR1 is LGHNA and CDR2 YNFKEQ.

The chain is built from TRBV4-1 and TRBJ2-5, with D maybe TRBD2 (5 bases). The germline gives CDR1 MGHRA, CDR2 YSYEKL. Trimming shortened V by 2 bases and J by 5 bases, and 18 bases separated the two germline ends. The CDR3 has 16 amino acids. The CDR3 spells CASSQSPRADRETQYF. As DNA, the CDR3 is TGCGCCAGCAGCCAAAGTCCCCGAGCGGATCGGGAGACCCAGTACTTC.

The rearrangement uses TRBV13 and TRBJ2-1, with TRBD2 matching over 10 bases. V was pared by 1 base and J by 8 bases, with 5 bases of the junction left unmatched. The V gene's germline CDR1 is PRHDT and CDR2 FYEKMQ (reference sequence). This CDR3 region has 15 residues. The DNA of the CDR3 is TGTGCCAGCAGCTTAGCAGCGGGAGGGCCTCATGAGCAGTTCTTC. This gives the protein CASSLAAGGPHEQFF.

There are a few counts of this clone. V and J are TRBV21-1 and TRBJ1-5; TRBD1 was called by the table and not checked on the DNA. TRBV21-1 is classified as a pseudogene. This CDR3 has 18 amino acids. CDR3 loop: CASSPRQGAEGKYQPQHF. The CDR3, as DNA: TGTGCCAGCAGCCCCCGACAGGGGGCAGAGGGGAAATACCAGCCCCAGCATTTT.

This clone was observed once. J is TRBJ2-5 and V is TRBV2, with D unresolved. This CDR3 region has 14 residues. The germline CDR1 and CDR2 sequences are SNHLY and FYNNEI. Trimming shortened V by 3 bases and J by 4 bases, and 12 bases separated the two germline ends. CDR3 coding DNA: TGTGCCAGCAGTGATCTCTCGTCCGTAGAGACCCAGTACTTC. Translation: CASSDLSSVETQYF.

This chain connects TRBV24-1 to TRBJ1-1; weak D call: TRBD1 (6 bases). V lost 5 bases, J lost 1 base, and 16 bases lay in between. Germline loops: CDR1 KGHDR, CDR2 SFDVKD. The CDR3 has 16 residues. CDR3 DNA: TGTGCCACCAGTGTTGGGGGCGCGAGTGGGAACACTGAAGCTTTCTTT. Translating it yields CATSVGGASGNTEAFF.